The rows below give T cell receptor beta chains drawn from one sample of a study of T cell responses to AZD1222 COVID-19 vaccine. Assay used: immunoSEQ multiplex PCR; TCRdb lists only in-frame clones, some missing. The sample includes roughly 120,000 clones, about 90% seen only once; the top ten take 15%. The starting material was peripheral blood, obtained 28 days after the second AZD1222 dose. The receptors shown here come from an adult who received the AZD1222 COVID-19 vaccine. Each CDR3 is given with its conserved first and last residue. Fields, in order: V gene, D gene, clone size, J gene, CDR3 DNA, CDR3 protein. D genes are given only for firm matches. Clone size appears in some rows only: once, few, many, or a class for an expanded clone.

v_call: TRBV2
d_call: -
clone_size: -
j_call: TRBJ2-1
cdr3_nt: TGTGCCAGCACCCTACTAGTAGGCCAGTTTGGGGAGCAGTTCTTC
cdr3_aa: CASTLLVGQFGEQFF

v_call: TRBV6-5
d_call: TRBD2
clone_size: -
j_call: TRBJ2-1
cdr3_nt: TGTGCCAGCAGTAGGACTAGCGCGGGCGAAAATGAGCAGTTCTTC
cdr3_aa: CASSRTSAGENEQFF

v_call: TRBV10-2
d_call: -
clone_size: -
j_call: TRBJ1-1
cdr3_nt: TGCGCCAGCAGTGAACAGGGTCCGAACACTGAAGCTTTCTTT
cdr3_aa: CASSEQGPNTEAFF

v_call: TRBV28
d_call: TRBD1
clone_size: -
j_call: TRBJ1-2
cdr3_nt: TGTGCCAGCAGTCCGTCGACAGGGCCCAATGGCTACACCTTC
cdr3_aa: CASSPSTGPNGYTF

v_call: TRBV9
d_call: TRBD2
clone_size: -
j_call: TRBJ2-2
cdr3_nt: TGTGCCAGCAGCGCCCGACTAGCGGGGGGTGCCGGGGAGCTGTTTTTT
cdr3_aa: CASSARLAGGAGELFF

v_call: TRBV19
d_call: TRBD2
clone_size: -
j_call: TRBJ2-1
cdr3_nt: TGTGCCAGTAGTATAGCCCGGGGGGGGACTAGCGGCTACAATGAGCAGTTCTTC
cdr3_aa: CASSIARGGTSGYNEQFF

v_call: TRBV11-2
d_call: -
clone_size: -
j_call: TRBJ1-1
cdr3_nt: TGTGCCAGCAGAAACACCAAGATTTTGAACACTGAAGCTTTCTTT
cdr3_aa: CASRNTKILNTEAFF

v_call: TRBV6-5
d_call: -
clone_size: once
j_call: TRBJ1-2
cdr3_nt: TGTGCCTGCTCTAGGCGGGCAGGGGAGGGAGGGGGCTACACCTTC
cdr3_aa: CACSRRAGEGGGYTF

v_call: TRBV7-6
d_call: -
clone_size: -
j_call: TRBJ2-3
cdr3_nt: TGTGCCAGCAGCCGAGACACAGATACGCAGTATTTT
cdr3_aa: CASSRDTDTQYF

v_call: TRBV5-1
d_call: -
clone_size: -
j_call: TRBJ1-4
cdr3_nt: TGCGCCAGCAGCCCTGAGAGGGTTGGGGAAAAACTGTTTTTT
cdr3_aa: CASSPERVGEKLFF

v_call: TRBV3-1/TRBV3-2
d_call: TRBD1
clone_size: -
j_call: TRBJ1-4
cdr3_nt: TGTGCCAGCAGCCAAAGGGACAGGGACGAAAAACTGTTTTTT
cdr3_aa: CASSQRDRDEKLFF

v_call: TRBV5-1
d_call: -
clone_size: -
j_call: TRBJ2-3
cdr3_nt: TGCGCCAGCAGCTTTGGGAATACAGATACGCAGTATTTT
cdr3_aa: CASSFGNTDTQYF